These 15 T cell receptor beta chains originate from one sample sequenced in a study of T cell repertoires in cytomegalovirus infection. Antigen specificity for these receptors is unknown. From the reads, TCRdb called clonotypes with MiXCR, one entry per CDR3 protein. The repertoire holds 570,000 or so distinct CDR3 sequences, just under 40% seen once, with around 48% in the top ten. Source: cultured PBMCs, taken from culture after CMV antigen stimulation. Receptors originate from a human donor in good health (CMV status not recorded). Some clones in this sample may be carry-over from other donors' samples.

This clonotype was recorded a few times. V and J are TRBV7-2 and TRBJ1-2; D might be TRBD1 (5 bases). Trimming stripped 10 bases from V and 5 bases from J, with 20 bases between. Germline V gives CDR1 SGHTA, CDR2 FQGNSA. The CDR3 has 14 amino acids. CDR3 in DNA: TGTGCCACCAACAGGCTACCTACATATTATGGCTACACCTTC. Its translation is CATNRLPTYYGYTF.

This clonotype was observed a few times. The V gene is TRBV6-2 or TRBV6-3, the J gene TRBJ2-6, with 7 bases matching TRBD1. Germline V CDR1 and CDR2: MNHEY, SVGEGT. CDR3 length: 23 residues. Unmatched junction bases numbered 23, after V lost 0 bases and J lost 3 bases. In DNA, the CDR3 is TGTGCCAGCAGTTACTCAATAACCCCACCTCGCAAAATGACAGGGTATGGGGCCAACGTCCTGACTTTC. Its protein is CASSYSITPPRKMTGYGANVLTF.

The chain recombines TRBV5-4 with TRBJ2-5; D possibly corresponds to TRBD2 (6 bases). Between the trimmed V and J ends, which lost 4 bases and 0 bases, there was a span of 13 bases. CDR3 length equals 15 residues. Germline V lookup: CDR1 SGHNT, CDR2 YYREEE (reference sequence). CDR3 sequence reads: CASSRKGDYQETQYF. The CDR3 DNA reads TGTGCCAGCAGCCGGAAAGGGGACTACCAAGAGACCCAGTACTTC.

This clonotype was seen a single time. The CDR3 bases are TGCAGTGCTAGGGAGCCGACTAGTGCAGATACGCAGTATTTT. Protein sequence: CSAREPTSADTQYF. The rearrangement uses TRBV20-1 and TRBJ2-3, with TRBD2 as a possible D gene (6 bases). The CDR3 extends over 14 amino acids. Trimming removed 3 bases at V and 4 bases at J, with 14 bases between. CDR1 DFQATT and CDR2 SNEGSKA come from the germline V gene (reference sequence).

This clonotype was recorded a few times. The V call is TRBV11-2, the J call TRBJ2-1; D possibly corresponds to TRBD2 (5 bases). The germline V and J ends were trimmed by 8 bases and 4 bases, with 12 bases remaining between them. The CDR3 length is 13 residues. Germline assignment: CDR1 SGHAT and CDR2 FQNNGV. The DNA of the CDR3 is TGTGCCAGCGGCTCGGGGAAGTACAATGAGCAGTTCTTC. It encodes CASGSGKYNEQFF.

The CDR3 loop is CSARFGTLTDTQYF. CDR3 bases: TGCAGTGCTAGGTTCGGGACCCTCACAGATACGCAGTATTTT. The chain employs TRBV20-1 and TRBJ2-3, with D perhaps given as TRBD1 or TRBD2 (5 bases each). CDR1 and CDR2 from the germline V gene are DFQATT and SNEGSKA (reference sequence). Trimming shortened V by 3 bases and J by 2 bases, and 12 bases separated the two germline ends. The CDR3 runs 14 residues.

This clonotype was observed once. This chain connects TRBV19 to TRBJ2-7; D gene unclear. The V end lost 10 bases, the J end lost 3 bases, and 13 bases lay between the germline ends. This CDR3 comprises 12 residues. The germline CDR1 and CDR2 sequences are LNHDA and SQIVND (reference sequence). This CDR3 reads CATQDGYYEQYF. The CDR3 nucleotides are TGTGCCACCCAGGACGGTTACTACGAGCAGTACTTC.

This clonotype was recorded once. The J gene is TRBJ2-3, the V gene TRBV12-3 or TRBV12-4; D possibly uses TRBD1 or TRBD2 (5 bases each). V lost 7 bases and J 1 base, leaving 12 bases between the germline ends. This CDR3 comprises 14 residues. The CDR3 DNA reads TGTGCCAGCACCATGAGGGGCGGCACAGATACGCAGTATTTT. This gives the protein CASTMRGGTDTQYF.

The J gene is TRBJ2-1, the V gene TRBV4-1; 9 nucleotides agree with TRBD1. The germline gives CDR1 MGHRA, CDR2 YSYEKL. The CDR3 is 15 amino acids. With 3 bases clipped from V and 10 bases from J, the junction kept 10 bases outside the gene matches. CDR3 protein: CASSHLARDRDEQFF. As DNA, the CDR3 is TGCGCCAGCAGCCACTTAGCCCGGGACAGGGACGAGCAGTTCTTC.

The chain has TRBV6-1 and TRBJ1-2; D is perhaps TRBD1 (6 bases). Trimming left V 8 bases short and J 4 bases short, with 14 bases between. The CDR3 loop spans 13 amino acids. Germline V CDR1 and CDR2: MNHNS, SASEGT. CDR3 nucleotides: TGTGCCAGCGTGGGGGCGTCGGGCTATGGCTACACCTTC. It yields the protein CASVGASGYGYTF.

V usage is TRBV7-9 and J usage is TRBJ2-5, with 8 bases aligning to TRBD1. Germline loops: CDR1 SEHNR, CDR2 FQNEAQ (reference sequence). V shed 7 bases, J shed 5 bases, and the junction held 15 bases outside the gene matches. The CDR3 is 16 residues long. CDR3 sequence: CASIRPEGQGEETQYF. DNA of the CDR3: TGTGCCAGCATACGACCCGAAGGACAGGGTGAGGAGACCCAGTACTTC.

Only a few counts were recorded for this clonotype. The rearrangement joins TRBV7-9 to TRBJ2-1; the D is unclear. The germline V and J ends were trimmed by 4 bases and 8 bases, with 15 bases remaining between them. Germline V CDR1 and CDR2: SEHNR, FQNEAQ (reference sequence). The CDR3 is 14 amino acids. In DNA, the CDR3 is TGTGCCAGCAGCTCTCTTACGGCCTCGCATGAGCAGTTCTTC. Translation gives CASSSLTASHEQFF. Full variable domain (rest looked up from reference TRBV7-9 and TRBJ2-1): DTGVSQNPRHKITKRGQNVTFRCDPISEHNRLYWYRQTLGQGPEFLTYFQNEAQLEKSRLLSDRFSAERPKGSFSTLEIQRTEQGDSAMYLCASSSLTASHEQFFGPGTRLTVL.

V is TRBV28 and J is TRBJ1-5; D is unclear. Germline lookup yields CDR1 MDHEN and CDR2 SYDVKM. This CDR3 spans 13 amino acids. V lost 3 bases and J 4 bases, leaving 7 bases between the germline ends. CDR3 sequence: CASSLTPNQPQHF. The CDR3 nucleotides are TGTGCCAGCAGTTTGACACCTAATCAGCCCCAGCATTTT.

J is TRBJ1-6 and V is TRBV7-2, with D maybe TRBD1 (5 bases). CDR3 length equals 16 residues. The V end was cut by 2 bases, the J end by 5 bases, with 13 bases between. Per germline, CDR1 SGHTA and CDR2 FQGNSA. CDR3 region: CASSLYGAVNNSPLHF. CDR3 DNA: TGTGCCAGCAGCTTATATGGGGCGGTGAATAATTCACCCCTCCACTTT.

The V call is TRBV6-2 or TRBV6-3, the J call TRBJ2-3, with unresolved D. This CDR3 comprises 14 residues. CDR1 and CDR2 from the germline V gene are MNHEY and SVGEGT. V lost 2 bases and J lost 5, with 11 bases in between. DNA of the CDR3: TGTGCCAGCAGTTACGGAGTAGCTGGAGATACGCAGTATTTT. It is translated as CASSYGVAGDTQYF.